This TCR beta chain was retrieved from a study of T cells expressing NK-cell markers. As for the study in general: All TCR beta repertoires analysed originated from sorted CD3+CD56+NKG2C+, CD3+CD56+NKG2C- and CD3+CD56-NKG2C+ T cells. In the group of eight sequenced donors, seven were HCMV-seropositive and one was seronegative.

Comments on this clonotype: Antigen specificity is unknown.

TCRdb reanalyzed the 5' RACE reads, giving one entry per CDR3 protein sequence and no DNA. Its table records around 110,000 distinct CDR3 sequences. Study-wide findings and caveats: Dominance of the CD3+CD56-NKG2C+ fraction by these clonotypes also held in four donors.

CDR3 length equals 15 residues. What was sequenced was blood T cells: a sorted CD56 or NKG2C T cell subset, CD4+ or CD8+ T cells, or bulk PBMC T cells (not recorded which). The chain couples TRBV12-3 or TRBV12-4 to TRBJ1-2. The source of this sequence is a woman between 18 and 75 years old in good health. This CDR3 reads CASSFRGGFSYGYTF.